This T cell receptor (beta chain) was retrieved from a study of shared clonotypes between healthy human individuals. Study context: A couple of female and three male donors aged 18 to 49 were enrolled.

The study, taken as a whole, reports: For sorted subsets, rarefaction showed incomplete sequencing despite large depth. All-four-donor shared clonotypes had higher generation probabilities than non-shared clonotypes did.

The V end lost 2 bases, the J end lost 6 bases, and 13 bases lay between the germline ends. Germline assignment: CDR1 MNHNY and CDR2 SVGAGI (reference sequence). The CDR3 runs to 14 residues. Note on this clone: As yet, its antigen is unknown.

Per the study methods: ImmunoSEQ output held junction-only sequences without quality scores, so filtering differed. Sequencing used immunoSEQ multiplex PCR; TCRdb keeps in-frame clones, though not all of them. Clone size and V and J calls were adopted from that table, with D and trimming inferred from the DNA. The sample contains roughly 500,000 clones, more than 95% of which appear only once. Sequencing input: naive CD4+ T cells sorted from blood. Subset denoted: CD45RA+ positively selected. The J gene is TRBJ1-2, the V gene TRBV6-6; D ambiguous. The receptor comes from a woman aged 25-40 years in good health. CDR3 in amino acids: CASSYPGRPDGYTF. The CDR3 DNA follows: TGTGCCAGCAGTTACCCCGGGAGGCCAGATGGCTACACCTTC.